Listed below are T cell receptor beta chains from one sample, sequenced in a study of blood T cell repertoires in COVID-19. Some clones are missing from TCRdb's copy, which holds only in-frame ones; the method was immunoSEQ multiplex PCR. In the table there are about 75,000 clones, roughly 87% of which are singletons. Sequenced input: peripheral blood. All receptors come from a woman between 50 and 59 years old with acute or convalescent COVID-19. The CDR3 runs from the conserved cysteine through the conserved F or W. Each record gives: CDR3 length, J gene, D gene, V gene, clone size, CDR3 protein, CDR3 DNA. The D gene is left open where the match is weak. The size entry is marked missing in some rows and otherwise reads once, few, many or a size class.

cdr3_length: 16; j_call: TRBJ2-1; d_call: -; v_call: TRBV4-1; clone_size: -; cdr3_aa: CASSPLDGASYNEQFF; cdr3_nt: TGCGCCAGCAGCCCCCTAGATGGGGCGTCCTACAATGAGCAGTTCTTC
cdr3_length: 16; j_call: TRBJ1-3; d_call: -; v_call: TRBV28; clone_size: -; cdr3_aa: CASGLPGAGVRNTIYF; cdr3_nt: TGTGCCAGCGGGCTGCCGGGTGCGGGGGTCAGAAACACCATATATTTT
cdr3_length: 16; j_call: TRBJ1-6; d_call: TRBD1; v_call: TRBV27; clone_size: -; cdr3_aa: CASSLGTGGYNSPLHF; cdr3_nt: TGTGCCAGCAGTCTTGGGACAGGGGGTTACAATTCACCCCTCCACTTT
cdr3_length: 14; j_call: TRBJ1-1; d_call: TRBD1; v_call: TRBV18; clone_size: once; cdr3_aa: CASSTGGYNTEAFF; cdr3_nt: TGTGCCAGCTCTACAGGGGGCTACAACACTGAAGCTTTCTTT
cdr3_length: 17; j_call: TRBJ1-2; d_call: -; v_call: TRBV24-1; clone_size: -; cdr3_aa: CATGPLGDLFSNYGYTF; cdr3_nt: TGTGCCACCGGCCCCTTAGGGGATCTATTTTCTAACTATGGCTACACCTTC
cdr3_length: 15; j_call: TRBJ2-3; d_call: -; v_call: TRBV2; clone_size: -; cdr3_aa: CASRPGYRDTDTQYF; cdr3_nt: TGTGCCAGCAGACCGGGCTATCGGGACACAGATACGCAGTATTTT
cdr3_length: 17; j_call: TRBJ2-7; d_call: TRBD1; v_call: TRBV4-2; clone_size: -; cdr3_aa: CASSQDVEQGAWYEQYF; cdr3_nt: TGTGCCAGCAGCCAAGATGTCGAGCAGGGGGCCTGGTACGAGCAGTACTTC
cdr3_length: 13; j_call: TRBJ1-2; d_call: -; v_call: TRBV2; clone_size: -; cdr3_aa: CASRNQTLRGYTF; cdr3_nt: TGTGCCAGCAGAAATCAAACCCTCAGGGGCTACACCTTC
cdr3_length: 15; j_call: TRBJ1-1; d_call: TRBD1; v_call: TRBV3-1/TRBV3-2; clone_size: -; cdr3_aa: CASSHTEGARTEAFF; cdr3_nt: TGTGCCAGCAGCCATACGGAGGGGGCAAGGACTGAAGCTTTCTTT
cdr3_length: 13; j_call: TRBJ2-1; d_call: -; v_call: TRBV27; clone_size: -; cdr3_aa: CASSSSPRNEQFF; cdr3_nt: TGTGCCAGCAGTTCGTCCCCGCGCAATGAGCAGTTCTTC
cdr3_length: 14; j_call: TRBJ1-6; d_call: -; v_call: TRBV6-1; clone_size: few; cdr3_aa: CASSEAMRNSPLHF; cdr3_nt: TGTGCCAGCAGTGAAGCAATGAGGAATTCACCCCTCCACTTT
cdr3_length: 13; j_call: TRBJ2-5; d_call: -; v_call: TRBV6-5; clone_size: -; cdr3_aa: CASRLGGQETQYF; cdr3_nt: TGTGCCAGCAGACTAGGGGGCCAAGAGACCCAGTACTTC
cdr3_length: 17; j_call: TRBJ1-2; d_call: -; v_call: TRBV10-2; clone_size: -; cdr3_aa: CASISSKSAGANYGYTF; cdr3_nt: TGCGCCAGCATCTCCTCGAAGTCGGCAGGGGCTAACTATGGCTACACCTTC
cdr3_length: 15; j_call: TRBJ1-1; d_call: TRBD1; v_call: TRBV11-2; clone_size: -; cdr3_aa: CASSSPDRGPVEAFF; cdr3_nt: TGTGCCAGCAGCTCTCCCGACAGGGGTCCCGTTGAAGCTTTCTTT
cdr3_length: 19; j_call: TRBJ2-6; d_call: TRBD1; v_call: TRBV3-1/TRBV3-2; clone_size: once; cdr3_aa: CASSHTPGQGVSGANVLTF; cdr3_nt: TGTGCCAGCAGTCATACTCCGGGACAGGGTGTCTCTGGGGCCAACGTCCTGACTTTC
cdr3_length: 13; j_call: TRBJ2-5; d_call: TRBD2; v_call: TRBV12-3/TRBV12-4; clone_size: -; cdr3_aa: CASSSGGQETQYF; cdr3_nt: TGTGCCAGCAGTTCGGGGGGCCAAGAGACCCAGTACTTC
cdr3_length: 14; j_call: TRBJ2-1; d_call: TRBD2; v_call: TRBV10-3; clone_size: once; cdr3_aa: CAISGASGYNEQFF; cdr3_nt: TGTGCCATCAGTGGGGCTAGCGGATACAATGAGCAGTTCTTC
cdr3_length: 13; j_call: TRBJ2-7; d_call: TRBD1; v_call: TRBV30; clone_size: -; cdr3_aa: CAWSGTGPYEQYF; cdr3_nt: TGTGCCTGGAGTGGGACAGGCCCCTACGAGCAGTACTTC